Listed here are 25 T cell receptor beta chains from one sample, sequenced in a study of vaccination effects on CD4 cells after COVID-19. Investigators separated out CD4+ T cells once approximately 10 days of culture had passed. Antigens for these TCRs are unknown. TCRdb's table, derived via immunoSEQ multiplex PCR, lists solely in-frame clones and lacks some. This table has around 50,000 clones, 76% appearing once. The input for sequencing was CD4+ T cells from PBMCs cultured without peptide, taken before COVID-19 vaccination. The receptor set was obtained from a human donor who had a prior SARS-CoV-2 infection.

The V gene is TRBV5-1, the J gene TRBJ1-5; D gene unclear. This CDR3 is built from 15 residues. With 0 bases removed from V and 4 bases from J, the gap between germline ends came to 11 bases. CDR1 and CDR2 from the germline V gene are SGHRS and YFSETQ. CDR3 bases: TGCGCCAGCAGCTTGGACTCGGAAAGGAATCAGCCCCAGCATTTT. Translation gives CASSLDSERNQPQHF.

The chain employs TRBV27 and TRBJ2-7; 8 positions match TRBD2. V dropped 1 base and J dropped 3; count of bases not matched to a gene: 5. There are 15 residues in the CDR3. Germline assignment: CDR1 MNHEY and CDR2 SMNVEV (reference sequence). This CDR3 is CASSLLGLAGYEQYF. For the CDR3, the DNA is TGTGCCAGCAGTTTATTGGGCCTAGCGGGCTACGAGCAGTACTTC.

This chain connects TRBV19 to TRBJ1-3; maybe TRBD1 (5 bases). The CDR3 contains 13 residues. From germline, CDR1 is LNHDA and CDR2 SQIVND (reference sequence). Trimming cost V 9 bases and J 4 bases, with 13 bases left between them. The chain's CDR3 is CASRVGPGNTIYF. CDR3 coding DNA: TGTGCCAGCCGGGTGGGGCCCGGAAACACCATATATTTT.

This clone came up a few times. V is TRBV30 and J is TRBJ1-2, with D maybe TRBD1 (6 bases). Germline CDR1 and CDR2: GTSNPN and SVGIG (reference sequence). Trimming removed 1 base at V and 8 bases at J, with 14 bases between. The length of the CDR3 is 13 residues. Here the CDR3 reads CAWSAGVSEGYTF. In DNA, the CDR3 is TGTGCCTGGAGTGCAGGGGTGTCGGAAGGCTACACCTTC.

The chain joins TRBV2 to TRBJ2-3; weak D call: TRBD2 (6 bases). Trimming left V 6 bases short and J 0 bases short, with 13 bases between. The CDR3 spans 15 residues. Per germline, CDR1 SNHLY and CDR2 FYNNEI. The CDR3 region has the DNA TGTGCCAGCAGCTACGACAGCGGGAGCACAGATACGCAGTATTTT. Translated: CASSYDSGSTDTQYF.

The chain links TRBV4-3 to TRBJ1-2; D is uncertain. The V gene's germline CDR1 is LGHNA and CDR2 YSLEER. With 4 bases removed from V and 4 bases from J, the gap between germline ends came to 10 bases. CDR3 size: 13 residues. CDR3 in DNA: TGCGCCAGCAGCCCGACGGGAGGCTATGGCTACACCTTC. Translated, it gives CASSPTGGYGYTF.

The chain employs TRBV2 and TRBJ2-7, with TRBD1 as a possible D gene (6 bases). The length of the CDR3 is 15 residues. The V end was cut by 6 bases, the J end by 6 bases, with 21 bases between. Germline lookup yields CDR1 SNHLY and CDR2 FYNNEI. The CDR3 nucleotides read TGTGCCAGCAGGAACGCCGGGACAACGCGTTTCGAGCAGTACTTC. Protein sequence: CASRNAGTTRFEQYF.

Written as DNA, the CDR3 is TGTGCCAGCAGTTTTAGGGGTTCACCCCTCCACTTT. This sequence encodes CASSFRGSPLHF. The chain uses TRBV12-3 or TRBV12-4 and TRBJ1-6; D may be TRBD1 (5 bases). The CDR3 consists of 12 residues. Deletions cut 3 bases from V and 9 bases from J, with 6 bases between.

This sequence joins TRBV7-6 and TRBJ2-7; D remains unclear. V shed 5 bases and J shed 6 bases, with 14 bases lying between them. Germline loops: CDR1 SGHVS, CDR2 FNYEAQ. This CDR3 has 13 amino acids. CDR3 DNA sequence: TGTGCCAGCAGCAATCCCCCTGGGCTCGAGCAGTACTTC. This sequence encodes CASSNPPGLEQYF.

There are a few counts of this clone. The CDR3 is CASSLSGTGEQYF. In DNA form, the CDR3 reads TGTGCCAGCAGTTTATCGGGGACTGGCGAGCAGTACTTC. The chain combines TRBV28 with TRBJ2-7; weak D call: TRBD2 (6 bases). The CDR3 consists of 13 residues. Germline CDR1 reads MDHEN; CDR2 reads SYDVKM. Trimming pared 1 base from V and 6 bases from J, leaving 10 bases between.

The chain combines TRBV11-2 with TRBJ2-1, with D perhaps TRBD2 (6 bases). The CDR3 has 14 amino acids. The germline V gene has CDR1 SGHAT and CDR2 FQNNGV. The V gene lost 0 bases and the J gene lost 9 bases, with 12 bases spanning the gap. The CDR3, as DNA: TGTGCCAGCAGCTTAGATACTAGCCTCCTTGAGCAGTTCTTC. Translated: CASSLDTSLLEQFF.

The V gene is TRBV3-1 (or the pseudogene TRBV3-2), the J gene TRBJ2-5; D ambiguous. Germline loops: CDR1 LGHDT, CDR2 YNNKEL (reference sequence). V gave up 2 bases and J gave up 1 base, with 11 bases separating them. This CDR3 is built from 15 residues. CDR3 DNA sequence: TGTGCCAGCAGCCAATGGTACAGCCGCCAAGAGACCCAGTACTTC. Its protein product is CASSQWYSRQETQYF.

This clone was found a few times. The V call is TRBV7-3, the J call TRBJ1-2; 12 bases map to TRBD1. Germline CDR1 and CDR2: SGHTA and FQGTGA. The ends lost 2 bases at V and 8 bases at J; junction bases unmatched: 3. The CDR3 contains 14 residues. CDR3 residues: CASSLGTGGAGYTF. The CDR3, as DNA: TGTGCCAGCAGCTTAGGGACAGGGGGCGCGGGCTACACCTTC. Filled out from reference TRBV7-3 and TRBJ1-2, the complete variable domain reads GAGVSQTPSNKVTEKGKYVELRCDPISGHTALYWYRQSLGQGPEFLIYFQGTGAADDSGLPNDRFFAVRPEGSVSTLKIQRTERGDSAVYLCASSLGTGGAGYTFGSGTRLTVV.

This chain uses TRBV7-6 with TRBJ2-7, with D possibly matching TRBD2 (7 bases). Germline V gene sequence: CDR1 SGHVS, CDR2 FNYEAQ. The CDR3 loop spans 15 amino acids. V lost 4 bases to trimming and J lost 7 bases, with 20 bases between them. The CDR3 DNA sequence: TGTGCCAGCAGCTGGGGGGGGACAAAGACGGAAGAGCAGTACTTC. Translating gives CASSWGGTKTEEQYF.

The chain couples TRBV18 to TRBJ2-7; D may be TRBD2 (6 bases). This CDR3 is built from 15 residues. Germline loops: CDR1 KGHSH, CDR2 LQKENI. Trimming shortened V by 1 base and J by 7 bases, and 17 bases separated the two germline ends. The CDR3 region has the DNA TGTGCCAGCTCACCACGGTTCCAAACCGGGGGAGAGCAGTACTTC. Translating gives CASSPRFQTGGEQYF.

V and J are TRBV3-1 (or the pseudogene TRBV3-2) and TRBJ2-3; TRBD2 matches at 9 bases. The trim removed 4 bases at V and 1 base at J, leaving 6 bases unmatched. This CDR3 is 16 amino acids long. The V gene's germline CDR1 is LGHDT and CDR2 YNNKEL (reference sequence). CDR3 nucleotide sequence: TGTGCCAGCAGCCTTCGACTAGCGGATCGCACAGATACGCAGTATTTT. Encoded protein: CASSLRLADRTDTQYF.

This rearrangement joins TRBV30 to TRBJ1-2; D perhaps matches TRBD1 (6 bases). Per the germline V gene, CDR1 is GTSNPN and CDR2 is SVGIG (reference sequence). Trimming cost V 3 bases and J 3 bases, with 20 bases left between them. This CDR3 region has 16 residues. CDR3 amino acids: CAWSRATGRGYYGYTF. The CDR3, as DNA: TGTGCCTGGAGCCGGGCGACGGGCAGGGGTTACTATGGCTACACCTTC.

The V gene is TRBV6-2 or TRBV6-3, the J gene TRBJ2-2; the match to TRBD2 covers 8 bases. CDR1 is MNHEY, CDR2 SVGEGT, per germline. With 5 bases clipped from V and 5 bases from J, the junction kept 7 bases outside the gene matches. This CDR3 comprises 15 residues. For the CDR3, the DNA is TGTGCCAGCAGTGGAGCGGGAGCAGGGACCGGGGAGCTGTTTTTT. This sequence encodes CASSGAGAGTGELFF.

The chain couples TRBV27 to TRBJ1-1; D is possibly TRBD1 (5 bases). The CDR3 length is 14 residues. Trimming took off 1 base at V and 1 base at J, with 7 bases between the two ends. CDR1 MNHEY and CDR2 SMNVEV come from the germline V gene (reference sequence). The CDR3 coding sequence is TGTGCCAGCAGTTTATGGGGGGGGAACACTGAAGCTTTCTTT. As protein: CASSLWGGNTEAFF.

This chain joins TRBV4-3 and TRBJ1-1, with D unclear. V lost 0 bases to trimming and J lost 11 bases, with 13 bases between them. CDR3 length: 13 residues. CDR1 and CDR2 from the germline V gene are LGHNA and YSLEER. CDR3 sequence: CASSQDSTRPAFF. The CDR3 nucleotides read TGCGCCAGCAGCCAAGACTCCACCCGGCCGGCTTTCTTT.

CDR3 in amino acids: CASSYFPFGGNEAFF. The CDR3 bases are TGTGCCAGCAGTTACTTCCCGTTTGGGGGCAATGAAGCTTTCTTT. The chain recombines TRBV6-2 or TRBV6-3 with TRBJ1-1; perhaps TRBD1 as D (6 bases). The V end lost 1 base, the J end lost 7 bases, and 16 bases lay between the germline ends. The CDR3 length is 15 residues. The germline gives CDR1 MNHEY, CDR2 SVGEGT.

The genes are TRBV7-9 and TRBJ1-1, with D perhaps matching TRBD1 (6 bases). The ends were cut back, 2 bases at V and 6 bases at J, with 19 bases in the middle. The germline gives CDR1 SEHNR, CDR2 FQNEAQ (reference sequence). This CDR3 has 16 residues. For the CDR3, the DNA is TGTGCCAGCAGCTTACCCCTCTGGGGGACATCGGCTGAAGCTTTCTTT. It encodes CASSLPLWGTSAEAFF.

This clone was recorded a few times. Its ends do not fully match the called genes, so a read error is possible. This chain connects TRBV5-1 to TRBJ2-1; tentative D call: TRBD1 (5 bases). Germline V gives CDR1 SGHRS, CDR2 YFSETQ. The CDR3 totals 15 residues. The CDR3 region is CASSFTGSSHNEQFF. CDR3 nucleotide sequence: TGCGCCAGCAGCTTTACAGGTTCCTCCCACAATGAGCAGTTCTTC.

This clone has only one observation. The chain joins TRBV19 to TRBJ1-1; TRBD1 is a possible D gene (6 bases). Germline assignment: CDR1 LNHDA and CDR2 SQIVND (reference sequence). Trimming pared 3 bases from V and 1 base from J, leaving 15 bases between. The length of the CDR3 is 16 residues. The CDR3 nucleotides read TGTGCCAGTAGTATTGGGGGGGGCTACGAGAACACTGAAGCTTTCTTT. Its translation: CASSIGGGYENTEAFF.

The gene calls are TRBV6-5 and TRBJ1-2; D is unclear. The V end lost 5 bases, the J end lost 0 bases, and 10 bases lay between the germline ends. Germline loops: CDR1 MNHEY, CDR2 SVGAGI. The CDR3 consists of 14 residues. The CDR3, as DNA: TGTGCCAGCAGTCACCGACAAGCTAACTATGGCTACACCTTC. Translated: CASSHRQANYGYTF.